These 29 T cell receptor beta chains share one sample of origin, sequenced in a study of blood T cell repertoires in COVID-19. Clones were sequenced by immunoSEQ multiplex PCR, and TCRdb holds only the in-frame ones, with some missing. The top ten hold just under 6.5% of the sample, which has fewer than 300,000 clones, more than 80% seen once. Sample: peripheral blood. The source is a woman between 45 and 60 years old with COVID-19, enrolled during active disease.

DNA of the CDR3: TGTGCCTGGAGTTACTCTGGAGGGCTGGGCTACACCTTC. It translates to CAWSYSGGLGYTF. The rearrangement joins TRBV30 to TRBJ1-2; D not resolved. The CDR3 totals 13 residues. Trimming removed 2 bases from V and 8 bases from J, with 15 bases in between. The germline CDR1 and CDR2 sequences are GTSNPN and SVGIG (reference sequence). Using reference TRBV30 and TRBJ1-2 for the parts outside the CDR3, the full variable domain is SQTIHQWPATLVQPVGSPLSLECTVEGTSNPNLYWYRQAAGRGLQLLFYSVGIGQISSEVPQNLSASRPQDRQFILSSKKLLLSDSGFYLCAWSYSGGLGYTFGSGTRLTVV.

This chain links TRBV5-1 with TRBJ2-2; TRBD1 is a possible D gene (6 bases). Trimming stripped 1 base from V and 1 base from J, with 8 bases between. CDR1 is SGHRS and CDR2 is YFSETQ in the germline V gene. This CDR3 contains 15 residues. This CDR3 is CASSLTGMNTGELFF. Written as DNA, the CDR3 is TGCGCCAGCAGCTTGACAGGGATGAACACCGGGGAGCTGTTTTTT.

This clone was detected only once. The CDR3 region is CASSFGRGNYGYTF. The CDR3 nucleotides are TGTGCCAGCAGCTTTGGCCGCGGCAACTATGGCTACACCTTC. J is TRBJ1-2 and V is TRBV13; D is ambiguous. Germline V gene sequence: CDR1 PRHDT, CDR2 FYEKMQ (reference sequence). This CDR3 has 14 residues. With 3 bases removed from V and 2 bases from J, the gap between germline ends came to 10 bases.

This sequence joins TRBV6-5 and TRBJ1-6; TRBD1 might be the D (5 bases). Germline V gene data show CDR1 as MNHEY and CDR2 as SVGAGI. The V end was cut by 0 bases, the J end by 10 bases, with 13 bases between. The CDR3 totals 15 residues. The CDR3 coding sequence is TGTGCCAGCAGTTACTCCCAGGGATCGAGGTCACCCCTCCACTTT. It is translated as CASSYSQGSRSPLHF.

The DNA of the CDR3 is TGTGCCAGCACCACCGGGACAGGGGGCGTCTATGGCTACACCTTC. This gives the protein CASTTGTGGVYGYTF. This chain connects TRBV6-5 to TRBJ1-2; TRBD1 agrees at 12 bases. CDR3 size: 15 residues. Germline values: CDR1 MNHEY, CDR2 SVGAGI. Trimming at V came to 7 bases and at J to 4 bases, leaving 7 bases not matched to a gene.

The chain recombines TRBV2 with TRBJ1-1; TRBD1 agrees at 7 bases. The CDR3 is made up of 13 amino acids. Germline CDR1 and CDR2: SNHLY and FYNNEI. V trimming: 7 bases; J trimming: 6 bases; junction bases outside the gene matches: 8. CDR3 coding DNA: TGTGCCAGCAACCCTCAGGGGGGCGCTGAAGCTTTCTTT. Amino acids: CASNPQGGAEAFF.

This clone has just a few counts. This chain connects TRBV7-2 to TRBJ2-5; D is perhaps TRBD1 (6 bases). This CDR3 has 15 amino acids. Trimming stripped 3 bases from V and 6 bases from J, with 17 bases between. CDR1 SGHTA and CDR2 FQGNSA come from the germline V gene. DNA for the CDR3: TGTGCCAGCAGCTTGGTGCCTGACAGGTATCAGACCCAGTACTTC. It is translated as CASSLVPDRYQTQYF.

The genes are TRBV19 and TRBJ1-2, with TRBD1 matching over 9 bases. The CDR3 runs 17 residues. After removal of 1 base from V and 3 bases from J, the junction contained 9 bases not matched to a gene. The germline V gene has CDR1 LNHDA and CDR2 SQIVND (reference sequence). The CDR3 reads CASSIAVTGGFDYGYTF. In DNA form, the CDR3 reads TGTGCCAGTAGTATAGCGGTTACAGGGGGCTTCGACTATGGCTACACCTTC.

Written as DNA, the CDR3 is TGTGCCAGCAGCTTGGGCTACAGGGTGGGGAATGAGCAGTACTTC. Its translation: CASSLGYRVGNEQYF. The chain links TRBV7-9 to TRBJ2-7; TRBD1 is a possible D gene (6 bases). The V end was cut by 3 bases, the J end by 7 bases, with 19 bases between. From germline, CDR1 is SEHNR and CDR2 FQNEAQ (reference sequence). This CDR3 has 15 residues. The variable domain in full, with the rest retrieved from reference TRBV7-9 and TRBJ2-7, is DTGVSQNPRHKITKRGQNVTFRCDPISEHNRLYWYRQTLGQGPEFLTYFQNEAQLEKSRLLSDRFSAERPKGSFSTLEIQRTEQGDSAMYLCASSLGYRVGNEQYFGPGTRLTVT.

The chain combines TRBV4-1 with TRBJ2-7, with a possible D match to TRBD1 (5 bases). Trimming stripped 4 bases from V and 3 bases from J, with 13 bases between. The V gene's germline CDR1 is MGHRA and CDR2 YSYEKL. The CDR3 has 14 amino acids. CDR3 region: CASSPLGTGYEQYF. The CDR3 region has the DNA TGCGCCAGCAGCCCCCTAGGCACAGGCTACGAGCAGTACTTC.

V usage is TRBV5-1 and J usage is TRBJ2-5; a possible D gene is TRBD2 (6 bases). CDR3 length: 15 residues. Germline CDR1 reads SGHRS; CDR2 reads YFSETQ. The V and J ends lost 0 bases and 5 bases respectively, with 14 bases between them. The chain's CDR3 is CASSLVRGSKETQYF. The CDR3 region has the DNA TGCGCCAGCAGCTTGGTACGGGGGAGCAAGGAGACCCAGTACTTC.

The V gene is TRBV13, the J gene TRBJ2-3, with 11 nucleotides matching TRBD2. Per the germline V gene, CDR1 is PRHDT and CDR2 is FYEKMQ (reference sequence). The V and J ends lost 5 bases and 0 bases, in that order; junction bases with no gene match: 10. This CDR3 is 18 amino acids long. The CDR3 region is CASSIGLAGKPSTDTQYF. The CDR3 DNA follows: TGTGCCAGCAGCATCGGACTAGCGGGCAAACCTAGCACAGATACGCAGTATTTT.

V usage is TRBV15 and J usage is TRBJ2-7, with 14 bases that match TRBD2. V lost 1 base and J lost 1; bases outside the gene matches: 18. This CDR3 contains 22 residues. Germline V CDR1 and CDR2: LNHNV, YYDKDF (reference sequence). CDR3 DNA sequence: TGTGCCACCAGCAGAGTTCCCGGGGACTCCGGGACTAGCGGGAGCACTTCCTACGAGCAGTACTTC. This codes for CATSRVPGDSGTSGSTSYEQYF.

This clone was observed once. This rearrangement joins TRBV14 to TRBJ2-5, with D hard to call. Germline CDR1 SGHDN, CDR2 FVKESK. V shed 2 bases and J shed 2 bases, with 12 bases lying between them. The CDR3 runs 15 residues. The CDR3 coding sequence is TGTGCCAGCAGCCAACTTCTCGCCGGGCAAGAGACCCAGTACTTC. It encodes CASSQLLAGQETQYF.

The chain couples TRBV10-2 to TRBJ1-2, with D tentatively TRBD1 (5 bases). This CDR3 is 15 amino acids long. Germline V gene data show CDR1 as WSHSY and CDR2 as SAAADI. Trimming cost V 3 bases and J 6 bases, with 17 bases left between them. The CDR3 sequence is CASSDATDQGNGYTF. CDR3 nucleotides: TGCGCCAGCAGTGACGCTACGGACCAGGGAAATGGCTACACCTTC.

Note on this clone: Possible read error: a much larger clone is one base away. The CDR3 nucleotides read TGTGCCAGCAGCGCCGGGACTAGTTCCTACAATGAGCAGTTCTTC. Its translation is CASSAGTSSYNEQFF. V usage is TRBV9 and J usage is TRBJ2-1; TRBD2 aligns across 8 bases. Germline-derived CDR1 and CDR2 are SGDLS and YYNGEE. V gave up 3 bases and J gave up 1 base; unmatched junction bases: 3. CDR3 length equals 15 residues.

The genes are TRBV3-1 (or the pseudogene TRBV3-2) and TRBJ2-1, with TRBD2 identical over 10 bases. Germline V CDR1 and CDR2: LGHDT, YNNKEL (reference sequence). CDR3 length equals 16 residues. J was trimmed by 6 bases and V by 1 base; bases with no gene match: 6. The CDR3 spells CASSQVMLAGGNEQFF. The DNA for the CDR3 is TGTGCCAGCAGCCAAGTAATGTTAGCGGGAGGCAATGAGCAGTTCTTC.

The V call is TRBV24-1, the J call TRBJ1-1; 9 nucleotides align to TRBD1. The V gene's germline CDR1 is KGHDR and CDR2 SFDVKD. The trim removed 7 bases at V and 5 bases at J, leaving 4 bases unmatched. The length of the CDR3 is 13 residues. In DNA, the CDR3 is TGTGCCACCAGGGGACAGGGCCGGACTGAAGCTTTCTTT. This sequence encodes CATRGQGRTEAFF.

The chain uses TRBV7-2 and TRBJ1-2; 7 bases align to TRBD1. This CDR3 spans 15 amino acids. With 4 bases clipped from V and 7 bases from J, the junction kept 12 bases outside the gene matches. The germline V gene encodes CDR1 SGHTA and CDR2 FQGNSA. CDR3 protein: CASSYGQAASGGYTF. The CDR3 DNA reads as TGTGCCAGCAGCTATGGACAGGCCGCCTCAGGTGGCTACACCTTC.

The rearrangement links TRBV6-4 to TRBJ2-1, with D possibly matching TRBD1 (5 bases). The CDR3 length is 14 residues. Germline CDR1 MRHNA, CDR2 SNTAGT. Deletions cut 6 bases from V and 0 bases from J, with 9 bases between. This CDR3 reads CASSRVPSYNEQFF. The DNA for the CDR3 is TGTGCCAGCAGCAGGGTCCCCTCCTACAATGAGCAGTTCTTC.

The chain is built from TRBV7-9 and TRBJ2-7; 10 nucleotides agree with TRBD2. CDR1 is SEHNR and CDR2 is FQNEAQ in the germline V gene (reference sequence). V shed 7 bases and J 5 bases; nucleotides not matched to a gene: 14. The CDR3 is 16 amino acids. The CDR3 DNA reads TGTGCCAGCAACCCCCTCCTGGCTAGCGGGAGAAACGAGCAGTACTTC. As protein: CASNPLLASGRNEQYF.

This chain links TRBV5-1 with TRBJ1-6, with 9 bases aligning to TRBD1. Germline CDR1 SGHRS, CDR2 YFSETQ. The ends lost 3 bases at V and 8 bases at J; junction bases unmatched: 3. The CDR3 spans 14 residues. This chain's CDR3 is CASSYRDRDSPLHF. CDR3 DNA sequence: TGCGCCAGCAGCTACCGGGACAGGGATTCACCCCTCCACTTT.

The rearrangement joins TRBV6-5 to TRBJ2-1; 9 bases agree with TRBD2. V trimming: 2 bases; J trimming: 5 bases; junction bases outside the gene matches: 7. The CDR3 length is 16 residues. Germline-derived CDR1 and CDR2 are MNHEY and SVGAGI. CDR3 residues: CASSYVGSGSNNEQFF. CDR3 sequence (DNA): TGTGCCAGCAGTTACGTAGGTAGCGGGAGCAACAATGAGCAGTTCTTC.

The sample holds one count of this clone. The chain carries TRBV6-4 and TRBJ2-1; 9 bases line up with TRBD1. The CDR3 loop spans 14 amino acids. The germline V gene encodes CDR1 MRHNA and CDR2 SNTAGT. The V segment lost 1 base and the J segment 9 bases; nucleotides outside the gene matches: 4. CDR3 loop: CASSDWTGVGEQFF. In DNA, the CDR3 is TGTGCCAGCAGTGACTGGACAGGGGTAGGTGAGCAGTTCTTC.

V is TRBV14 and J is TRBJ2-1; TRBD2 is a possible D gene (5 bases). V was cut by 1 base and J by 3 bases, with 10 bases left in between. Germline CDR1 and CDR2: SGHDN and FVKESK. The CDR3 contains 15 residues. DNA of the CDR3: TGTGCCAGCAGCCAAGGGACTCCCGTCTACAATGAGCAGTTCTTC. Amino acid sequence: CASSQGTPVYNEQFF.

The chain employs TRBV18 and TRBJ2-4, with 7 bases aligning to TRBD1. The CDR3 length is 17 residues. With 0 bases clipped from V and 8 bases from J, the junction kept 13 bases outside the gene matches. Germline CDR1 and CDR2: KGHSH and LQKENI. The DNA of the CDR3 is TGTGCCAGCTCACCACCTAAGAATCCAGGGGGAATAGACATTCAGTACTTC. This translates into CASSPPKNPGGIDIQYF.

The J gene is TRBJ1-1, the V gene TRBV5-1; 9 bases map to TRBD1. The CDR3 runs to 14 residues. V was clipped by 4 bases and J by 6 bases; unmatched bases: 7. Germline CDR1 and CDR2: SGHRS and YFSETQ. CDR3 protein: CASSRGTGIAEAFF. The DNA of the CDR3 is TGCGCCAGCAGCCGCGGGACAGGGATCGCTGAAGCTTTCTTT.

The rearrangement uses TRBV4-3 and TRBJ2-7, with TRBD2 matching over 7 bases. This CDR3 has 16 amino acids. V lost 0 bases to trimming and J lost 4 bases; unmatched junction nucleotides: 9. Per the germline V gene, CDR1 is LGHNA and CDR2 is YSLEER. The CDR3 is CASSQDLFGGRYEQYF. The CDR3 bases are TGCGCCAGCAGCCAAGATCTGTTTGGCGGGAGATACGAGCAGTACTTC.

The CDR3 reads CASSTAGGGYEQYF. CDR3 coding DNA: TGTGCCAGCAGCACAGCGGGAGGGGGATACGAGCAGTACTTC. The genes are TRBV7-2 and TRBJ2-7; 10 bases map to TRBD2. Germline-derived CDR1 and CDR2 are SGHTA and FQGNSA. The trim removed 5 bases at V and 4 bases at J, leaving 5 bases unmatched. CDR3 size: 14 residues.